This paragraph covers one TCR beta chain sequence. Its target is unknown. These data come from a study of graft-versus-host responses after intestinal transplantation. Study results and caveats: The highest levels of circulating GvH clones went along with early declines in HvG clones after transplant. Allograft clonal ratios (graft-versus-host to host-versus-graft) were high in patients who had graft-donor T cell macrochimerism.

Looked up from germline, CDR1 is MNHNY and CDR2 is SVGAGI (reference sequence). Trimming removed 7 bases from V and 4 bases from J; junction bases left unmatched: 9. This CDR3 region has 15 residues. Assay: immunoSEQ multiplex PCR; the TCRdb copy retains only in-frame clones and omits some. The sample lists just under 85,000 clones; approximately 90% were seen once. This clonotype was sampled from a human donor who was the organ donor for an intestinal transplant. The starting material was unstimulated CD8+ T cells sorted from spleen or lymph node cells, obtained before transplant. V gene TRBV6-6 combines with J gene TRBJ2-3; 9 nucleotides align to TRBD2. CDR3 nucleotides: TGTGCCAGCACCAGAGCGGGGGGTAACGCAGATACGCAGTATTTT. Translation gives CASTRAGGNADTQYF.